This T cell receptor (beta chain) was profiled in a study of blood T cell repertoires in COVID-19. Looking at the study overall: Donors in the United States, Italy and Spain gave samples during acute or convalescent COVID-19. Sources were T cells, B-cell-depleted T cells, or PBMCs; the material itself was cDNA or gDNA.

Original handling: Amplification of reference gene primers provided the estimated nucleated cell counts. TCRdb's copy holds only in-frame clones and misses some; the assay was immunoSEQ multiplex PCR. V and J calls and clone size are given by that table; D and trimming were obtained from the DNA. The table has approximately 150,000 clones, 80% to 90% seen once. The clonotype was recovered from an older woman with active COVID-19. The sample consisted of peripheral blood.

CDR3 sequence: CASSQADRTGELFF. Here the CDR3 DNA reads TGTGCCAGCAGCCAAGCGGACAGGACCGGGGAGCTGTTTTTT. V usage is TRBV3-1 (or the pseudogene TRBV3-2) and J usage is TRBJ2-2, with 7 bases matching TRBD1. The length of the CDR3 is 14 residues. Germline assignment: CDR1 LGHDT and CDR2 YNNKEL (reference sequence). V lost 1 base and J lost 5; bases outside the gene matches: 1.